Following are 10 T cell receptor beta chains from one sample sequenced in a study of blood T cell repertoires in COVID-19. Measured with immunoSEQ multiplex PCR; TCRdb has only the in-frame clones, and not every one. The sample shows 130,000 to 150,000 clones, more than 70% of them seen only once. Sequenced: PBMCs or T cells enriched from blood (not recorded which). These receptors originate from a man aged 35 to 55 with acute COVID-19.

This clone came up a few times. One junction end does not reproduce the germline sequence, and a read error may be involved. This rearrangement joins TRBV12-3 or TRBV12-4 to TRBJ1-1; tentative D call: TRBD1 (6 bases). The CDR3 has 13 residues. In nucleotides, the CDR3 is TGTGCCAGCAGTTTATCAGGACAGCCTGAATTCGTATTT. Translating it yields CASSLSGQPEFVF.

The rearrangement joins TRBV28 to TRBJ1-2; 7 bases match TRBD1. The CDR3 is 12 residues long. The J segment lost 9 bases and the V segment lost 3 bases, leaving 4 bases of the junction unmatched. CDR1 MDHEN and CDR2 SYDVKM come from the germline V gene. The CDR3 coding sequence is TGTGCCAGCAGTTTCGACAGGGCAAGCTACACCTTC. Protein sequence: CASSFDRASYTF.

This clone was counted a few times. V and J are TRBV6-2 or TRBV6-3 and TRBJ1-5; 10 nucleotides match TRBD1. V shed 5 bases, J shed 9 bases, and the junction held 10 bases outside the gene matches. CDR3 length equals 15 residues. CDR1 is MNHEY, CDR2 SVGEGT, per germline. The DNA for the CDR3 is TGTGCCAGCAGTCCCGGGACAGGGGTTTTCATGCCCCAGCATTTT. Protein: CASSPGTGVFMPQHF.

This clone was counted a single time. V is TRBV27 and J is TRBJ1-1; 7 bases map to TRBD1. This CDR3 contains 14 residues. Germline CDR1 is MNHEY and CDR2 is SMNVEV (reference sequence). J gave up 0 bases and V 6 bases, and 4 bases lay outside the gene matches. DNA for the CDR3: TGTGCCAGCAGGTCACAGGGGATGAACACTGAAGCTTTCTTT. Its protein is CASRSQGMNTEAFF.

The chain's CDR3 is CASSVVPGLNTEAFF. CDR3 DNA: TGTGCCAGCAGCGTAGTTCCAGGGCTTAACACTGAAGCTTTCTTT. The chain joins TRBV9 to TRBJ1-1, with D possibly being TRBD1 (5 bases). Germline V lookup: CDR1 SGDLS, CDR2 YYNGEE. Trimming removed 0 bases from V and 2 bases from J, with 11 bases in between. This CDR3 has 15 residues.

The genes are TRBV11-2 and TRBJ2-7, with TRBD1 as a possible D gene (5 bases). CDR3 length: 16 amino acids. From germline, CDR1 is SGHAT and CDR2 FQNNGV. Between the trimmed V and J ends, which lost 0 bases and 1 base, there was a span of 13 bases. CDR3 in amino acids: CASSLDFQGSSYEQYF. The CDR3 DNA follows: TGTGCCAGCAGCTTAGATTTTCAGGGTTCGTCCTACGAGCAGTACTTC.

The chain employs TRBV27 and TRBJ2-2, with no clear D. Germline V CDR1 and CDR2: MNHEY, SMNVEV (reference sequence). Trimming pared 1 base from V and 6 bases from J, leaving 12 bases between. The CDR3 is 15 amino acids. The CDR3 region is CASSLFPGRSGELFF. The CDR3 DNA reads as TGTGCCAGCAGTTTATTTCCGGGTCGGTCCGGGGAGCTGTTTTTT.

The chain links TRBV29-1 to TRBJ2-1; D might be TRBD1 (5 bases). Germline V gene lookup returns CDR1 SQVTM and CDR2 ANQGSEA. The CDR3 totals 14 residues. Trimming shortened V by 3 bases and J by 5 bases, and 14 bases separated the two germline ends. CDR3: CSVDMGLLNNEQFF. The CDR3 DNA follows: TGCAGCGTTGACATGGGGCTTTTAAACAATGAGCAGTTCTTC.

The chain employs TRBV6-6 and TRBJ2-1, with 7 bases that match TRBD1. The germline CDR1 and CDR2 sequences are MNHNY and SVGAGI (reference sequence). V lost 2 bases to trimming and J lost 7 bases; unmatched junction nucleotides: 2. The length of the CDR3 is 13 residues. CDR3 DNA sequence: TGTGCCAGCAGTTACGGCAGGGGGAATGAGCAGTTCTTC. Translation gives CASSYGRGNEQFF.

The V and J genes are TRBV5-1 and TRBJ2-1; 12 bases line up with TRBD2. Germline lookup yields CDR1 SGHRS and CDR2 YFSETQ. Trimming at V came to 2 bases and at J to 7 bases, leaving 4 bases not matched to a gene. This CDR3 has 15 amino acids. The CDR3 region has the DNA TGCGCCAGCAGCTTACTAGCGGGAGGATCAAATGAGCAGTTCTTC. This gives the protein CASSLLAGGSNEQFF. The whole variable domain, remainder taken from reference TRBV5-1 and TRBJ2-1, is KAGVTQTPRYLIKTRGQQVTLSCSPISGHRSVSWYQQTPGQGLQFLFEYFSETQRNKGNFPGRFSGRQFSNSRSEMNVSTLELGDSALYLCASSLLAGGSNEQFFGPGTRLTVL.